The 25 T cell receptor beta chains reported below all come from one sample, sequenced in a study of blood T cell repertoires in COVID-19 (dated by TCRdb to 2020 to 2021). Preparation of the library involved the immunoSEQ multiplex PCR assay. In its TCRdb copy, this immuneACCESS table keeps in-frame sequences only and misses some clones. Where compared with another copy, unresolved V genes explain less than half of these, and the others have no known cause. The sample table records over 200,000 clones; 88% of these occur just once. Less than 3% of the sample lies in the top ten. The sequenced sample was peripheral blood. These TCRs come from a woman between 55 and 75 years old with acute or convalescent COVID-19.

The chain employs TRBV30 and TRBJ1-1; tentatively, D is TRBD1 (6 bases). CDR3 size: 13 residues. Trimming took 6 bases from V and 0 from J, leaving 11 bases between them. Per the germline V gene, CDR1 is GTSNPN and CDR2 is SVGIG (reference sequence). In DNA form, the CDR3 reads TGTGCCTGCCAAGGGGGGGTGAACACTGAAGCTTTCTTT. This gives the protein CACQGGVNTEAFF.

In its sample, this clone was seen once. V usage is TRBV28 and J usage is TRBJ1-4; 8 bases are shared with TRBD1. The germline V gene encodes CDR1 MDHEN and CDR2 SYDVKM. J was trimmed by 4 bases and V by 4 bases; bases with no gene match: 5. The CDR3 sequence is 15 residues long. The DNA for the CDR3 is TGTGCCAGCAGTTCCCGGACAGGGTTTAATGAAAAACTGTTTTTT. It is translated as CASSSRTGFNEKLFF.

This clone has just one count. The J gene is TRBJ2-1, the V gene TRBV19; maybe TRBD2 (5 bases). The CDR3 length is 15 residues. Looked up from germline, CDR1 is LNHDA and CDR2 is SQIVND (reference sequence). Trimming stripped 2 bases from V and 6 bases from J, with 14 bases between. CDR3 nucleotide sequence: TGTGCCAGTAGTATAAGAGGGCCGGTCACCAATGAGCAGTTCTTC. Translation: CASSIRGPVTNEQFF.

The J gene is TRBJ2-3, the V gene TRBV7-3; D not resolved. Per the germline V gene, CDR1 is SGHTA and CDR2 is FQGTGA. This CDR3 region has 14 residues. V lost 0 bases to trimming and J lost 3 bases, with 7 bases between them. CDR3 in amino acids: CASSLTGLTDTQYF. The CDR3 coding sequence is TGTGCCAGCAGCTTAACGGGCCTAACAGATACGCAGTATTTT.

The rearrangement uses TRBV1 and TRBJ2-1; the table calls TRBD2, which could not be checked here. TRBV1 counts as a pseudogene. The CDR3 spans 11 residues. In DNA, the CDR3 is TGCACCAGCAGCCACCGGTCCCTTCAGTTCTTC. This gives the protein CTSSHRSLQFF.

This clone was found a few times. J is TRBJ2-7 and V is TRBV9; possibly TRBD1 for D (5 bases). V was pared by 0 bases and J by 1 base, with 14 bases between. CDR1 and CDR2 (germline): SGDLS, YYNGEE. The CDR3 spans 16 residues. As DNA, the CDR3 is TGTGCCAGCAGCGTAGTTCAGGGCAAGTTATCCTACGAGCAGTACTTC. Its protein product is CASSVVQGKLSYEQYF.

The chain uses TRBV9 and TRBJ2-1; D not resolved. The germline V and J ends were trimmed by 7 bases and 0 bases, with 14 bases remaining between them. CDR1 and CDR2 from the germline V gene are SGDLS and YYNGEE. The CDR3 length is 15 residues. CDR3 amino acids: CASAPLRSSYNEQFF. DNA for the CDR3: TGTGCCAGCGCCCCTCTTAGGAGCTCCTACAATGAGCAGTTCTTC.

This rearrangement joins TRBV6-5 to TRBJ1-5; D is possibly TRBD1 (5 bases). Looked up from germline, CDR1 is MNHEY and CDR2 is SVGAGI. The CDR3 loop spans 15 amino acids. V gave up 8 bases and J gave up 9 bases, with 23 bases separating them. The CDR3 protein is CASRSTGGGVMPQHF. CDR3 sequence (DNA): TGTGCCAGCCGCTCGACGGGGGGAGGGGTGATGCCCCAGCATTTT.

The chain has TRBV28 and TRBJ1-2; maybe TRBD1 (5 bases). Trimming removed 7 bases from V and 4 bases from J, with 19 bases in between. This CDR3 has 15 residues. Germline loops: CDR1 MDHEN, CDR2 SYDVKM. The CDR3 region has the DNA TGTGCCAGCATTCCCCCGGGACTAACCTCCTATGGCTACACCTTC. Translating it yields CASIPPGLTSYGYTF.

The chain recombines TRBV6-5 with TRBJ1-6; TRBD1 matches at 7 bases. With 7 bases clipped from V and 4 bases from J, the junction kept 4 bases outside the gene matches. The germline V gene encodes CDR1 MNHEY and CDR2 SVGAGI. The CDR3 runs 14 residues. CDR3 sequence: CASNPTGYNSPLHF. The CDR3 bases are TGTGCCAGCAACCCGACAGGGTATAATTCACCCCTCCACTTT.

The chain carries TRBV7-9 and TRBJ2-5; D not resolved. Germline V gives CDR1 SEHNR, CDR2 FQNEAQ (reference sequence). This CDR3 contains 13 residues. V was trimmed by 4 bases and J by 9 bases, leaving 15 bases between them. The DNA of the CDR3 is TGTGCCAGCAGCTCGGTCGCTTTGTTGTCCCAGTACTTC. It yields the protein CASSSVALLSQYF.

This clone was recorded a few times. The rearrangement uses TRBV4-1 and TRBJ1-6, with D perhaps matching TRBD1 (6 bases). The CDR3 has 14 amino acids. Trimming removed 1 base at V and 11 bases at J, with 12 bases between. Per germline, CDR1 MGHRA and CDR2 YSYEKL. CDR3 region: CASSQGQVGAPLHF. CDR3 in DNA: TGCGCCAGCAGCCAAGGACAGGTCGGGGCACCCCTCCACTTT.

The chain employs TRBV6-5 and TRBJ1-6, with D maybe TRBD1 (6 bases). V gave up 2 bases and J gave up 8 bases, with 16 bases separating them. This CDR3 comprises 16 residues. Per germline, CDR1 MNHEY and CDR2 SVGAGI. This CDR3 is CASSYRRFPGDSPLHF. The CDR3 nucleotides read TGTGCCAGCAGTTACAGAAGGTTTCCAGGGGATTCACCCCTCCACTTT.

The rearrangement links TRBV6-2 or TRBV6-3 to TRBJ1-4, with D hard to call. The V gene lost 5 bases and the J gene lost 3 bases, with 10 bases spanning the gap. The CDR3 totals 14 residues. Germline assignment: CDR1 MNHEY and CDR2 SVGEGT. In DNA form, the CDR3 reads TGTGCCAGCAGTAACAGCAATGCTAATGAAAAACTGTTTTTT. It yields the protein CASSNSNANEKLFF.

The CDR3 DNA is TGTGCCAGCAGCCCGGACAGGGTGCAAGAGACCCAGTACTTC. It codes for CASSPDRVQETQYF. V is TRBV7-2 and J is TRBJ2-5; 8 nucleotides line up with TRBD1. The CDR3 runs 14 residues. Looked up from germline, CDR1 is SGHTA and CDR2 is FQGNSA. The ends lost 5 bases at V and 2 bases at J; junction bases unmatched: 4. Combining the CDR3 with reference TRBV7-2 and TRBJ2-5 gives the whole variable domain GAGVSQSPSNKVTEKGKDVELRCDPISGHTALYWYRQSLGQGLEFLIYFQGNSAPDKSGLPSDRFSAERTGGSVSTLTIQRTQQEDSAVYLCASSPDRVQETQYFGPGTRLLVL.

The chain employs TRBV7-3 and TRBJ1-5; D gene uncertain. V was trimmed by 5 bases and J by 4 bases, leaving 9 bases between them. The CDR3 contains 13 residues. Germline V gives CDR1 SGHTA, CDR2 FQGTGA. CDR3 in amino acids: CASSPGANQPQHF. CDR3 coding DNA: TGTGCCAGCAGCCCGGGTGCGAATCAGCCCCAGCATTTT.

The V call is TRBV30, the J call TRBJ2-5; D may be TRBD1 (6 bases). The CDR3 runs 13 residues. V gave up 0 bases and J gave up 8 bases, with 13 bases separating them. Per germline, CDR1 GTSNPN and CDR2 SVGIG (reference sequence). The CDR3 nucleotides read TGTGCCTGGAGTGTCCCGCCAGGGGTAACCCAGTACTTC. It translates to CAWSVPPGVTQYF.

V and J are TRBV6-4 and TRBJ2-2, with 9 bases matching TRBD2. In germline, CDR1 is MRHNA, CDR2 SNTAGT. This CDR3 has 15 amino acids. V shed 7 bases, J shed 8 bases, and the junction held 11 bases outside the gene matches. The DNA for the CDR3 is TGTGCCAGCACCGTTCCTAGCGGGGTGAAAGGGGAGCTGTTTTTT. This sequence encodes CASTVPSGVKGELFF.

This chain joins TRBV19 and TRBJ2-2; possible D gene TRBD2, 6 bases. The length of the CDR3 is 18 residues. Trimming removed 3 bases from V and 5 bases from J, with 22 bases in between. Germline lookup yields CDR1 LNHDA and CDR2 SQIVND (reference sequence). The DNA for the CDR3 is TGTGCCAGTAGTATGCATGGCGGTGCGGGACCCCGAACCGGGGAGCTGTTTTTT. Its translation is CASSMHGGAGPRTGELFF.

The gene calls are TRBV7-8 and TRBJ2-2; D ambiguous. This CDR3 has 16 amino acids. V was clipped by 0 bases and J by 5 bases, with 13 bases between them. Germline-derived CDR1 and CDR2 are SGHVS and FQNEAQ. The CDR3 DNA sequence: TGTGCCAGCAGCTTAGCGCGACTCGGAAGGACCGGGGAGCTGTTTTTT. Its translation: CASSLARLGRTGELFF.

In this sample, this clone turned up once. The J gene is TRBJ2-3, the V gene TRBV30; 10 bases match TRBD1. The germline V gene has CDR1 GTSNPN and CDR2 SVGIG (reference sequence). V was clipped by 1 base and J by 5 bases; unmatched bases: 6. The CDR3 is 15 amino acids. CDR3 DNA: TGTGCCTGGAGTGCAGGACAGGGGGAAGGAGATACGCAGTATTTT. Translating gives CAWSAGQGEGDTQYF.

The V call is TRBV28, the J call TRBJ1-2, with TRBD1 matching 8 bases. The CDR3 totals 14 residues. CDR1 is MDHEN and CDR2 is SYDVKM in the germline V gene. The J segment lost 8 bases and the V segment lost 5 bases, leaving 10 bases of the junction unmatched. CDR3 sequence (DNA): TGTGCCAGCAGTGGACAGGGCAAAGGCCAAGGCTACACCTTC. The encoded protein is CASSGQGKGQGYTF.

The rearrangement uses TRBV19 and TRBJ2-7, with D possibly matching TRBD2 (7 bases). V gave up 1 base and J gave up 3 bases, with 10 bases separating them. The CDR3 sequence is 14 residues long. In germline, CDR1 is LNHDA, CDR2 SQIVND (reference sequence). The CDR3 protein is CASSIGGGVYEQYF. The DNA of the CDR3 is TGTGCCAGTAGTATAGGGGGGGGCGTCTACGAGCAGTACTTC.

This rearrangement joins TRBV6-4 to TRBJ2-1, with TRBD2 matching 9 bases. This CDR3 has 15 amino acids. V gave up 2 bases and J gave up 9 bases; unmatched junction bases: 8. Germline CDR1 reads MRHNA; CDR2 reads SNTAGT. CDR3 nucleotides: TGTGCCAGCAGTGACGGCTGGACTAGCGTTGGTGAGCAGTTCTTC. It specifies CASSDGWTSVGEQFF.

The chain uses TRBV28 and TRBJ1-2; D gene uncertain. This CDR3 is 14 amino acids long. Trimming took 5 bases from V and 4 from J, leaving 14 bases between them. Germline V gives CDR1 MDHEN, CDR2 SYDVKM. CDR3: CASSVRDGSYGYTF. The CDR3 region has the DNA TGTGCCAGCAGTGTTAGAGACGGGAGCTATGGCTACACCTTC.